The TCR beta chain under discussion was sequenced for a study of human T cells and chemical hapten exposure (dated by TCRdb to 2020 to 2023). Looking at the study overall: For sensitization, 2% DPC in acetone was applied to a 2 cm by 2 cm area of upper inner arm skin. Patch testing on the upper back used Finn chambers containing 0.01% DPC, with scoring done after 6 days according to International Contact Dermatitis Research Group standards. The study tracked peripheral blood TCR repertoire changes in vivo during primary and secondary sensitization to the hapten diphenylcyclopropenone (DPC) in alopecia patients. The libraries were sequenced as a pool, and the TCR yield per sample differed mostly because of small variations in library volumes within the pool. Patients additionally received weekly therapeutic DPC doses to the scalp throughout the approximately 22-week study period. Blood samples were taken from patients before sensitization (week 0) and at 2, 6 and about 24 weeks after DPC sensitization. The mostly female patient cohort included alopecia areata with under or over 50% scalp involvement, alopecia totalis and alopecia universalis. For TCR sequencing, blood came from 25 to 30 alopecia patients at anywhere from one to four time points (pre-sensitization, 2, 6 and 24 weeks). Overall results and qualifications from the work: Patch test score correlated positively with the number of PT1 expanded TCRs, reaching significance at thresholds 8, 16 and 32 but not at 4. After repeated subsampling, changes were observed in the strength of the expansion versus patch-test correlation and in the threshold at which the correlation became significant. DPC sensitization did not change how many TCRs were above 1 in 1000 frequency, and no evidence was found of alterations in global repertoire structure. Because all patients had alopecia, a presumed autoimmune disease, the immune response of the patients might differ from that of healthy individuals. Significantly more large CDR3 similarity clusters were formed by expanded TCRs than by pre-sensitization or healthy control sets, consistent with antigen-driven responses.

The time point label on this specimen signifies: patch test 1, 2 weeks after DPC sensitization. The sample's treatment or condition label, in plain terms: therapeutic diphenylcyclopropenone sensitization with weekly scalp DPC. At each patch-test visit, blood was drawn before the patch test was applied. Patients were eligible if aged 18 to 70, diagnosed with alopecia and judged suitable for DPC therapy, and pregnant patients were excluded. Total RNA was extracted from unfractionated whole blood that had been collected in Tempus Blood RNA tubes. V is clipped by 3 bases and J by 5 bases, and the sequence between their germline boundaries is 13 bases long. The CDR3 holds 14 amino acids from the cysteine to the phenylalanine. Only the CDR3 part of the read is kept: 42 bases, read in frame from the first base. CDR1 is given as MDHEN and CDR2 as SYDVKM, both from the germline V gene. The library was produced with RACE. TCRdb lists the instrument as NextSeq 500. During library preparation, unique molecular identifiers were attached to individual cDNA molecules so that TCRs could be counted quantitatively and reproducibly. Both TCR alpha and TCR beta chains were sequenced from each blood RNA sample. Under the source paper's analysis protocol: The median number of TCRs per sample was 95,638, ranging from about 23,224 to 750,000. V, J and CDR3 annotation of the TCR reads was performed with the Decombinator software suite. For PS versus PT1 abundance plots, all samples were subsampled to the same number of TCRs (28,000). Expanded TCRs were defined as absent before sensitization and observed at least eight times at the 2-week time point. Through fastp at Q25 and MiXCR, TCRdb rebuilt clones from the public reads, retaining in-frame beta chains. Every distinct CDR3 protein forms one entry, paired with its most common genes and DNA. These V and J calls derive from TCRdb rather than the authors' analysis. This sample holds approximately 100,000 distinct CDR3 sequences; 11% were observed only once. The ten top clones hold roughly 3.5% of the sample.

This clonotype was counted between two and nine times. This receptor's antigen is unknown. One base away there is no much larger clone; base qualities are not given. The clonotype was recovered from a woman aged 40 to 50 with alopecia areata. Some clones in this sample may be carry-over from other donors' samples. This material consisted of whole blood, taken in connection with sensitization to the hapten diphenylcyclopropenone (DPC). The receptor chain draws on TRBV28 and TRBJ2-5, and perhaps TRBD2 as D gene, on 5 matching bases. The CDR3 has the sequence CASSLVLRGETQYF. The DNA reads as follows: TGTGCCAGCAGTTTGGTTTTACGCGGGGAGACCCAGTACTTC. Joined to the reference TRBV28 and TRBJ2-5 proteins, this CDR3 gives the full variable domain: DVKVTQSSRYLVKRTGEKVFLECVQDMDHENMFWYRQDPGLGLRLIYFSYDVKMKEKGDIPEGYSVSREKKERFSLILESASTNQTSMYLCASSLVLRGETQYFGPGTRLLVL.